This T cell receptor (beta chain) was observed in a study of shared clonotypes between healthy human individuals (dated by TCRdb to the early 2020s). Some background on the complete study: A few men and two women, aged 18 to 49 years, made up the cohort. To increase sequencing depth and limit assay-specific biases, TCR repertoire library preparation and sequencing were carried out by different laboratories using diverse techniques. For each donor, CD4 naive and CD4 memory were each run on three plates, CD8 naive on two plates, and CD8 memory on one plate. The study deeply sequenced blood TCR repertoires of roughly five healthy adults to estimate repertoire size and the extent of clonotype sharing between individuals. Between about 0.8 and 8.9 billion PBMCs per donor were obtained by leukapheresis. Overall results and qualifications from the work: Estimated clonotype richness was generally larger for naive than for memory subsets. Incomplete sequencing was indicated by rarefaction of sorted-subset datasets, despite the large sequencing depth. Sharing across a handful of donors was observed for around 5% of naive CD4, less than 4% of naive CD8, 2% to 2.5% of memory CD4, and about 0.39% of memory CD8 clonotypes. The genetic and exposure-history diversity represented was limited by the small number of donors. Sampling was restricted to blood, and TCR repertoires in tissues likely differ from the TCR repertoires found in blood. Compared with non-shared clonotypes, the clonotypes found in all four sorted-subset donors had higher generation probabilities. Pairwise subsampling led to the expectation that sequencing depth would affect the degree of clonotype sharing among donors.

Donors were healthy HIV-negative adults with no recently reported acute infections or vaccinations. Only Caucasian adults living in Nashville, Tennessee, USA were represented among the donors. CD4+ T cells were enriched through magnetic negative selection, after which naive cells were positively selected on CD45RA and the remaining negative fraction served as the memory subset. Blood was obtained by leukapheresis, after which PBMCs were separated by Ficoll-Histopaque density gradient centrifugation and cryopreserved in liquid nitrogen vapor phase. Purity and quantity of every magnetically sorted T cell population were checked by analytical flow cytometry. Genomic DNA was isolated from each sorted fraction and quantified by UV absorbance on a Nanodrop 2000c. As for this clone: This receptor's antigen is unknown. Base qualities are missing; no much larger clone stands one base away.

Using the deep immunoSEQ assay, multiplex PCR amplified TCR CDR3 regions from genomic DNA. Extracted genomic DNA from each cell subset was spread evenly across all wells of several immunoSEQ 96-well plates, with each plate serving as a replicate. For sorted subsets, each replicate PCR was loaded with 200 ng genomic DNA, equivalent to 30,000 or so T cell genomes. Purified libraries were quantified with a Qubit 3.0 fluorometer, sized on a Bioanalyzer 2100, and re-quantified with the KAPA Library Quantification kit. A separate single-read 150-cycle Illumina NextSeq 550 flow cell was used to sequence each immunoSEQ 96-well plate. For the original study's pipeline: Because only junctional sequences without quality scores were contained in the immunoSEQ output, filtering matching that applied to full-length reads could not be performed. To assign V/J genes and CDR3, sequences were annotated using PyIR, a Python wrapper for IgBLAST v1.9, with IMGT germline references. Reads were removed for weak V/J assignments (E-value above 1e-6), missing CDR3, stop codons, out-of-frame junctions, or ambiguous translated residues. V3J clonotypes were defined as sequences sharing an identical inferred V gene, J gene, and CDR3 amino acid sequence. To compute the percentage overlap between repertoires, the number of shared unique clonotypes was divided by the size of the smaller repertoire. RTK rarefaction, the Chao1 estimator, and Recon v2.1 estimates of unobserved clonotypes were used to assess repertoire richness. OLGA was used to compute generation probabilities for all TCRbeta clonotypes that the gDNA method yielded from a handful of donors. TCRdb holds this immuneACCESS table with in-frame rearrangements only. Some clones are missing; in checked studies, unresolved V genes explain under half, and the rest has no known cause. The V and J calls and the clone size are those of that table, but D and trimming were determined from the DNA. The sample table lists 2 million to 2.5 million clones, 90% to 95% of them with a count of one. Under 0.45% of the sample rests with the top ten.

This TCR derives from a man between 18 and 35 years old in good health. Some clones in this sample may be carry-over from other donors' samples. Sequencing used naive CD4+ T cells from PBMCs. This specimen's cell subset or site label, per the study, means: CD45RA+ positively selected.

The CDR3 protein sequence reads: CAISERGAADEQYF. Here is the DNA: TGTGCCATCAGTGAGCGGGGGGCCGCCGACGAGCAGTACTTC. The sequence links TRBV10-3 to TRBJ2-7, with a weak D call of TRBD2 (7 bases match). The trim is 2 bases for V and 5 bases for J, with a gap of 13 bases between the germline ends. For CDR1 and CDR2, the germline V gene lists ENHRY and SYGVKD. The CDR3 covers 14 residues, taking in both the cysteine and the phenylalanine. Just the 42-base CDR3 DNA is kept, in frame starting at base 1.